Each of the 27 T cell receptor beta chains below was sequenced from the same sample in a study of blood T cell repertoires in COVID-19. Using immunoSEQ multiplex PCR, the repertoire was profiled, and TCRdb retains in-frame clones only, with some absent. The table has about 140,000 clones, roughly 85% seen once; the top ten hold less than 3%. Material for sequencing was peripheral blood. Every receptor here comes from a man between 45 and 60 years old with acute or convalescent COVID-19.

V gene TRBV4-1 combines with J gene TRBJ1-4, with D unclear. Germline values: CDR1 MGHRA, CDR2 YSYEKL. The CDR3 sequence is 15 residues long. Trimming left V 4 bases short and J 3 bases short, with 12 bases between. In DNA form, the CDR3 reads TGCGCCAGCAGCCTGGTGGCAGGCGCTAATGAAAAACTGTTTTTT. Translating it yields CASSLVAGANEKLFF.

In its sample, this clone was seen once. J is TRBJ2-3 and V is TRBV2, with 7 bases matching TRBD1. The V and J ends lost 3 bases and 0 bases, in that order; junction bases with no gene match: 3. CDR1 is SNHLY and CDR2 is FYNNEI in the germline V gene. The CDR3 is 15 residues long. The CDR3 loop reads CASSDRDSSTDTQYF. The CDR3 DNA reads as TGTGCCAGCAGTGACAGGGACAGTAGCACAGATACGCAGTATTTT.

This clone is a singleton in its sample. The rearrangement links TRBV28 to TRBJ1-2, with a possible D match to TRBD1 (6 bases). This CDR3 comprises 15 residues. Germline CDR1 is MDHEN and CDR2 is SYDVKM. V lost 4 bases, J lost 4 bases, and 16 bases lay in between. The CDR3: CASSSGDHWIYGYTF. The CDR3 region has the DNA TGTGCCAGCAGTTCAGGGGACCACTGGATCTATGGCTACACCTTC.

V and J are TRBV29-1 and TRBJ2-1; D is possibly TRBD1 (5 bases). Germline lookup yields CDR1 SQVTM and CDR2 ANQGSEA. Trimming shortened V by 4 bases and J by 1 base, and 11 bases separated the two germline ends. The CDR3 runs to 14 residues. DNA of the CDR3: TGCAGCGTTGCGTCCCGACAGTCCTACAATGAGCAGTTCTTC. Protein: CSVASRQSYNEQFF.

V and J are TRBV7-2 and TRBJ2-1; possibly TRBD1 for D (5 bases). The germline V gene encodes CDR1 SGHTA and CDR2 FQGNSA. The CDR3 has 16 amino acids. V lost 5 bases to trimming and J lost 2 bases, with 16 bases between them. CDR3 in amino acids: CASSEPQGTPYNEQFF. In DNA form, the CDR3 reads TGTGCCAGCAGCGAACCCCAGGGAACCCCCTACAATGAGCAGTTCTTC.

J is TRBJ2-3 and V is TRBV19, with a possible D match to TRBD1 (6 bases). Looked up from germline, CDR1 is LNHDA and CDR2 is SQIVND (reference sequence). CDR3 size: 15 residues. Trimming shortened V by 4 bases and J by 2 bases, and 13 bases separated the two germline ends. The CDR3 loop is CASSTDSHYTDTQYF. The CDR3 nucleotides are TGTGCCAGTAGTACGGACAGCCACTACACAGATACGCAGTATTTT.

V and J are TRBV14 and TRBJ1-1; 9 nucleotides agree with TRBD1. The germline V gene has CDR1 SGHDN and CDR2 FVKESK. V trimming: 3 bases; J trimming: 6 bases; junction bases outside the gene matches: 5. The CDR3 is 14 residues long. The CDR3 loop reads CASSQDRGGPEAFF. In nucleotides, the CDR3 is TGTGCCAGCAGCCAGGACAGGGGAGGCCCTGAAGCTTTCTTT.

This clone was recorded once. The genes are TRBV3-1 (or the pseudogene TRBV3-2) and TRBJ1-4; D is ambiguous. The CDR3 has 15 amino acids. V was cut by 0 bases and J by 0 bases, with 5 bases left in between. Germline V gene data show CDR1 as LGHDT and CDR2 as YNNKEL (reference sequence). The CDR3 sequence: CASSQDRATNEKLFF. DNA of the CDR3: TGTGCCAGCAGCCAAGATCGAGCAACTAATGAAAAACTGTTTTTT.

J is TRBJ2-2 and V is TRBV11-1, with 7 nucleotides matching TRBD1. The V segment lost 5 bases and the J segment 5 bases; nucleotides outside the gene matches: 2. In germline, CDR1 is SGHAT, CDR2 FQDESV (reference sequence). The CDR3 is 13 residues long. The CDR3 DNA is TGTGCCAGCAGCCGACAGGGTACCGGGGAGCTGTTTTTT. The encoded protein is CASSRQGTGELFF.

V and J are TRBV11-3 and TRBJ1-1; D is uncertain. Trimming shortened V by 4 bases and J by 4 bases, and 10 bases separated the two germline ends. Per the germline V gene, CDR1 is SGHNT and CDR2 is YENEEA. This CDR3 spans 13 amino acids. CDR3 protein: CASSSEGFTEAFF. In DNA form, the CDR3 reads TGTGCCAGCAGCTCTGAGGGCTTCACTGAAGCTTTCTTT. The full variable domain, completed using reference TRBV11-3 and TRBJ1-1, is EAGVVQSPRYKIIEKKQPVAFWCNPISGHNTLYWYLQNLGQGPELLIRYENEEAVDDSQLPKDRFSAERLKGVDSTLKIQPAELGDSAVYLCASSSEGFTEAFFGQGTRLTVV.

The chain links TRBV9 to TRBJ2-1, with 9 bases identical to TRBD2. The V gene's germline CDR1 is SGDLS and CDR2 YYNGEE. This CDR3 has 18 amino acids. V was pared by 0 bases and J by 7 bases, with 14 bases of the junction left unmatched. The CDR3 DNA sequence: TGTGCCAGCAGCGTAGAGGCCCCTGGCGGGAGGGCCGGGAATGAGCAGTTCTTC. Translating gives CASSVEAPGGRAGNEQFF. Full variable domain (rest looked up from reference TRBV9 and TRBJ2-1): DSGVTQTPKHLITATGQRVTLRCSPRSGDLSVYWYQQSLDQGLQFLIQYYNGEERAKGNILERFSAQQFPDLHSELNLSSLELGDSALYFCASSVEAPGGRAGNEQFFGPGTRLTVL.

The V gene is TRBV14, the J gene TRBJ1-2; D might be TRBD1 (6 bases). This CDR3 is 13 amino acids long. The V gene lost 4 bases and the J gene lost 10 bases, with 16 bases spanning the gap. Germline V gene data show CDR1 as SGHDN and CDR2 as FVKESK. The CDR3: CASSLTGPSFYTF. As DNA, the CDR3 is TGTGCCAGCAGCCTAACAGGGCCCTCGTTCTACACCTTC.

This rearrangement joins TRBV5-1 to TRBJ1-5; maybe TRBD1 (5 bases). This CDR3 is 14 amino acids long. V gave up 4 bases and J gave up 5 bases, with 13 bases separating them. Germline lookup yields CDR1 SGHRS and CDR2 YFSETQ. The CDR3 loop is CASSPGSGDQPQHF. The CDR3, as DNA: TGCGCCAGCAGCCCCGGATCGGGGGATCAGCCCCAGCATTTT.

V is TRBV19 and J is TRBJ1-1; 10 positions match TRBD1. CDR3 length equals 16 residues. The V and J ends lost 4 bases and 1 base, in that order; junction bases with no gene match: 6. Looked up from germline, CDR1 is LNHDA and CDR2 is SQIVND (reference sequence). CDR3 region: CASSKGQGSGNTEAFF. CDR3 nucleotides: TGTGCCAGTAGTAAGGGACAGGGGAGTGGGAACACTGAAGCTTTCTTT. The complete variable domain, with remaining parts taken from reference TRBV19 and TRBJ1-1, reads DGGITQSPKYLFRKEGQNVTLSCEQNLNHDAMYWYRQDPGQGLRLIYYSQIVNDFQKGDIAEGYSVSREKKESFPLTVTSAQKNPTAFYLCASSKGQGSGNTEAFFGQGTRLTVV.

This rearrangement joins TRBV7-2 to TRBJ1-2, with no clear D. The V end was cut by 1 base, the J end by 8 bases, with 11 bases between. The CDR3 totals 13 residues. CDR1 is SGHTA, CDR2 FQGNSA, per germline. The CDR3 sequence is CASSLDTTGGYTF. In DNA form, the CDR3 reads TGTGCCAGCAGCTTAGACACAACGGGGGGCTACACCTTC.

This clone appeared a single time. The rearrangement joins TRBV2 to TRBJ1-1; a weak D match, TRBD1 (5 bases). V shed 3 bases and J shed 11 bases, with 16 bases lying between them. CDR3 length equals 13 residues. Looked up from germline, CDR1 is SNHLY and CDR2 is FYNNEI. The CDR3 region is CASSDRVGGTAFF. The DNA for the CDR3 is TGTGCCAGCAGTGACAGGGTGGGGGGGACGGCTTTCTTT.

The V call is TRBV7-9, the J call TRBJ1-2, with 9 bases identical to TRBD1. The CDR3 contains 14 residues. The ends lost 2 bases at V and 10 bases at J; junction bases unmatched: 8. Looked up from germline, CDR1 is SEHNR and CDR2 is FQNEAQ (reference sequence). Here the CDR3 reads CASSLRGTGTNYTF. CDR3 bases: TGTGCCAGCAGCTTAAGAGGGACAGGGACAAACTACACCTTC.

This rearrangement joins TRBV10-3 to TRBJ1-2; 8 bases line up with TRBD1. The CDR3 length is 16 residues. V was clipped by 0 bases and J by 2 bases; unmatched bases: 5. From germline, CDR1 is ENHRY and CDR2 SYGVKD. DNA of the CDR3: TGTGCCATCAGTGAGTCGAAGGGACAGGCGAACTATGGCTACACCTTC. This encodes CAISESKGQANYGYTF.

V usage is TRBV11-2 and J usage is TRBJ1-2, with a weak D call TRBD1 (6 bases). Germline V gene sequence: CDR1 SGHAT, CDR2 FQNNGV. With 1 base removed from V and 1 base from J, the gap between germline ends came to 16 bases. CDR3 length: 17 residues. The CDR3 bases are TGTGCCAGCAGCTTAGGGGCACAGGGCTCATTTAACTATGGCTACACCTTC. Translation: CASSLGAQGSFNYGYTF.

The chain carries TRBV30 and TRBJ1-6; D not certain. This CDR3 is built from 11 residues. V gave up 2 bases and J gave up 8 bases, with 4 bases separating them. The germline V gene has CDR1 GTSNPN and CDR2 SVGIG (reference sequence). CDR3 in DNA: TGTGCCTGGAGTAGAGATTCACCCCTCCACTTT. Its protein is CAWSRDSPLHF.

This rearrangement joins TRBV9 to TRBJ2-2; tentative D call: TRBD2 (5 bases). CDR1 SGDLS and CDR2 YYNGEE come from the germline V gene. The length of the CDR3 is 17 residues. Trimming took 1 base from V and 5 from J, leaving 18 bases between them. The CDR3 reads CASSVLAATPTTGELFF. As DNA, the CDR3 is TGTGCCAGCAGCGTACTAGCTGCAACCCCCACTACCGGGGAGCTGTTTTTT.

The chain is built from TRBV14 and TRBJ1-6, with TRBD1 identical over 10 bases. This CDR3 spans 15 amino acids. Trimming at V came to 1 base and at J to 10 bases, leaving 4 bases not matched to a gene. The germline gives CDR1 SGHDN, CDR2 FVKESK. CDR3 in DNA: TGTGCCAGCAGCCAAGGGGACAGGGGAGTATCACCCCTCCACTTT. Translation: CASSQGDRGVSPLHF.

This rearrangement joins TRBV28 to TRBJ2-1, with TRBD2 matching 13 bases. CDR1 is MDHEN, CDR2 SYDVKM, per germline. V dropped 6 bases and J dropped 7; count of bases not matched to a gene: 18. The CDR3 is 19 amino acids. The CDR3 DNA reads TGTGCCAGCAGACCTATCGTAACACCGGGACTAGCGGGAAGGAATGAGCAGTTCTTC. Translating it yields CASRPIVTPGLAGRNEQFF.

The sample holds one count of this clone. The gene calls are TRBV14 and TRBJ2-5; 9 bases are shared with TRBD2. V lost 4 bases and J lost 1; bases outside the gene matches: 10. Germline assignment: CDR1 SGHDN and CDR2 FVKESK. The CDR3 has 17 residues. The CDR3 loop reads CASSRFFKTSGQETQYF. The CDR3 coding sequence is TGTGCCAGCAGCCGTTTTTTCAAGACTAGCGGCCAAGAGACCCAGTACTTC.

The chain combines TRBV7-9 with TRBJ1-1; weak D call: TRBD1 (6 bases). CDR1 is SEHNR and CDR2 is FQNEAQ in the germline V gene (reference sequence). With 5 bases removed from V and 1 base from J, the gap between germline ends came to 11 bases. The CDR3 is 14 residues long. The CDR3 loop is CASSRQAPNTEAFF. The CDR3 DNA is TGTGCCAGCAGCAGACAGGCCCCGAACACTGAAGCTTTCTTT. Using reference TRBV7-9 and TRBJ1-1 for the parts outside the CDR3, the full variable domain is DTGVSQNPRHKITKRGQNVTFRCDPISEHNRLYWYRQTLGQGPEFLTYFQNEAQLEKSRLLSDRFSAERPKGSFSTLEIQRTEQGDSAMYLCASSRQAPNTEAFFGQGTRLTVV.

J is TRBJ1-4 and V is TRBV6-5; perhaps TRBD1 as D (5 bases). V was cut by 2 bases and J by 8 bases, with 15 bases left in between. Germline values: CDR1 MNHEY, CDR2 SVGAGI. This CDR3 has 15 residues. This CDR3 reads CASSYGASGGEKLFF. The DNA of the CDR3 is TGTGCCAGCAGTTACGGGGCATCCGGAGGGGAAAAACTGTTTTTT.

This clone was counted between two and nine times. V is TRBV7-3 and J is TRBJ2-3; D perhaps matches TRBD2 (6 bases). The CDR3 covers 14 residues. Germline values: CDR1 SGHTA, CDR2 FQGTGA. Trimming shortened V by 3 bases and J by 6 bases, and 13 bases separated the two germline ends. CDR3 amino acids: CASSLEGLEDTQYF. The CDR3 region has the DNA TGTGCCAGCAGCTTGGAGGGGTTAGAGGATACGCAGTATTTT.